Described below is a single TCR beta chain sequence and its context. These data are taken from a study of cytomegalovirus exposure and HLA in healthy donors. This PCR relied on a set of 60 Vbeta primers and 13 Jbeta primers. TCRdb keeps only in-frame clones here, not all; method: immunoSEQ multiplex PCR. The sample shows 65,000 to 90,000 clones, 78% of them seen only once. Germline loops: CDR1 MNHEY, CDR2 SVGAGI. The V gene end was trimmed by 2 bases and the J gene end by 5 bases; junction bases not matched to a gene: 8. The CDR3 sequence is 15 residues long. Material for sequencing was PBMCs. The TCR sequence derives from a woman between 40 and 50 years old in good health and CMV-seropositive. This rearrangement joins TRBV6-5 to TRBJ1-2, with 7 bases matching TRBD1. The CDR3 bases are TGTGCCAGCAGTTACACTCCACAGGGGAGGTATGGCTACACCTTC. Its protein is CASSYTPQGRYGYTF.